The source of this TCR beta chain is a study of sequential checkpoint blockade in melanoma. Whole-study context: Maintenance nivolumab came after either treatment sequence.

As to treatment: randomized to nivolumab then ipilimumab (arm A) or the reverse (arm B). No patient had prior DNA-damaging chemotherapy. Live CD3+CD8+ CD19− CD56− cells were sorted from PBMCs. Per germline, CDR1 MNHEY and CDR2 SMNVEV (reference sequence). Between the trimmed V and J ends, which lost 3 bases and 2 bases, there was a span of 5 bases. The length of the CDR3 is 13 residues. The assay was immunoSEQ multiplex PCR, and TCRdb's table has in-frame clones only and misses some. The sample has fewer than 35,000 clones, roughly 73% seen once. This TCR came from a human donor with melanoma. The sequencing here drew on CD8+ T cells sorted from blood (inferred from file names), taken from a patient given nivolumab and ipilimumab in sequence. The chain uses TRBV27 and TRBJ2-1, with D uncertain. The CDR3 loop reads CASSFYPYNEQFF. In DNA, the CDR3 is TGTGCCAGCAGTTTCTACCCCTACAATGAGCAGTTCTTC.